This record covers a single T cell receptor beta chain. The target antigen is unknown. The CDR3 covers 18 residues. The V gene end was trimmed by 0 bases and the J gene end by 1 base; junction bases not matched to a gene: 13. Germline V lookup: CDR1 GTSNPN, CDR2 SVGIG (reference sequence). This entry is derived from a study of Ad26.COV2.S vaccination and SARS-CoV-2 variants. About the study: By the intramuscular route, Ad26.COV2.S was given once, or twice 56 days apart. Findings and caveats of the study: Researchers reported similar non-spike TCR breadth in vaccine and placebo recipients. Vaccine recipients had higher spike-specific TCR breadth than placebo recipients.

Repertoires were generated with immunoSEQ multiplex PCR, while TCRdb's copy carries only in-frame clones and drops some. Here the sample spans more than 300,000 clones, over 80% being singletons. Treatment given: approximately 18 received Ad26.COV2.S at low or high dose, single or two shots; about five received placebo; per-sample allocation not given. The study sampled participants on day 63 after the first vaccine or placebo injection. An Ad26 vector was used to express Wuhan-strain SARS-CoV-2 spike as the vaccine. The chain carries TRBV30 and TRBJ1-1, with TRBD1 identical over 8 bases. This clonotype was sampled from a person between 18 and 59 years old who received the Ad26.COV2.S COVID-19 vaccine or a placebo. The sequencing here drew on peripheral blood, taken in a trial of Ad26.COV2.S vaccine versus placebo. This CDR3 reads CAWSVRTGGFRTNTEAFF. The CDR3 DNA reads TGTGCCTGGAGTGTACGCACAGGGGGTTTTCGCACGAACACTGAAGCTTTCTTT.